Listed below are T cell receptor beta chains from one sample, sequenced in a study of shared clonotypes between healthy human individuals. The table came from immunoSEQ multiplex PCR; TCRdb's copy has only in-frame clones and leaves some out. The sample shows millions of clones, 85% to 95% of them seen only once. Material for sequencing was naive CD4+ T cells from PBMCs. Receptors originate from a man younger than 35 in good health. Some clones in this sample may be carry-over from other donors' samples. CDR3s leave out the opening cysteine and the closing phenylalanine or tryptophan. Clone size is not always given. Where it is, it says once, few, many or a class for expanded clones.

clone size,J gene,V gene,CDR3 protein
NA,TRBJ2-3,TRBV19,ASGPRTSGRPDTQY
few,TRBJ2-7,TRBV11-2,ASSFARLAGHYEQY
NA,TRBJ2-1,TRBV18,ASSPAVAAYNEQF
NA,TRBJ1-5,TRBV18,ASSSDRNQPQH
NA,TRBJ1-4,TRBV6-1,ASSAATGGNEKLF
NA,TRBJ2-7,TRBV28,ASSLTPDVEQY
NA,TRBJ1-2,TRBV4-1,ASSQNPTGTGGGYT
NA,TRBJ1-1,TRBV2,ASSVKGNTEAF
NA,TRBJ2-3,TRBV5-1,ASSLVGGSDTQY
NA,TRBJ2-1,TRBV4-3,ASSQDRLLAGVVDEQF
NA,TRBJ2-1,TRBV7-3,ASSPEPRGEQF
NA,TRBJ1-1,TRBV29-1,SVEFRRGDTEAF
NA,TRBJ1-5,TRBV7-2,ASSFLGSNQPQH
NA,TRBJ2-7,TRBV30,AWKDRDSHEQY
NA,TRBJ2-1,TRBV7-9,ASSWEIQGSSWF
NA,TRBJ1-2,TRBV19,ASSRDSGQPSYGYT
NA,TRBJ2-6,TRBV6-6,ASSQGRKGGANVLT
NA,TRBJ2-4,TRBV21-1,ASSKDGRLGAKNIQY
NA,TRBJ2-1,TRBV6-5,ASSYRGEQF
few,TRBJ2-7,TRBV7-9,ASSLERRGPRSYEQY
NA,TRBJ2-1,TRBV7-9,ASSLGRGPYNEQF
once,TRBJ1-5,TRBV28,ASSLIGTGFQPQH
NA,TRBJ1-3,TRBV6-4,ASSDSESSGNTIY
NA,TRBJ1-1,TRBV19,ASSIMGVDTEAF
NA,TRBJ2-4,TRBV9,ASSAGGQLKNIQY
NA,TRBJ2-7,TRBV6-5,ASSYVGGVAYEQY
NA,TRBJ1-2,TRBV27,ASTPGQGPSYGYT
NA,TRBJ2-2,TRBV28,ASTLGLGNTGELF
NA,TRBJ2-7,TRBV28,ASTSRVSGRQTLYEQY
NA,TRBJ2-5,TRBV30,AWSSGETQY
NA,TRBJ2-7,TRBV6-1,ASSERAPYEQY
NA,TRBJ2-3,TRBV2,ASKTSGSTDTQY
NA,TRBJ1-2,TRBV15,ATSSGPGVGGYT
NA,TRBJ2-2,TRBV7-8,ASSLVRGSNTGELF
NA,TRBJ2-6,TRBV5-6,ASSLPGWGANVLT
once,TRBJ2-1,TRBV9,ASSTRTSGSAGGSYNEQF
NA,TRBJ2-7,TRBV4-1,ASSHPGPYEQY
NA,TRBJ2-5,TRBV7-2,ASSPATETQY
NA,TRBJ2-7,TRBV27,ASSLLAVSSYEQY
once,TRBJ2-3,TRBV5-1,ASSLGQDPGDTQY